Here is one TCR beta chain with its context. This clone's antigen is unknown. No per-base quality is available; no much larger clone lies one base away. Explained via the paper, the time point label denotes: baseline before first vaccination. Vaccinee samples were obtained from the UK trials COV001 and COV002, which included a single-blind randomized controlled phase 2/3 trial of AZD1222 (ChAdOx1 nCoV-19) in healthy adults. Trial participant PBMC samples were collected at day 0 and day 28 after the second dose for TCRbeta chain sequencing. The CDR3 regions of human TCRbeta chains were subjected to immunosequencing. As for the original processing: TCRs in the repertoires were compared against a reference library of SARS-CoV-2-specific TCRs that had been generated with the MIRA antigen-specificity platform. Breadth was defined as the fraction of unique TCRs that were SARS-CoV-2-associated. Depth was defined as the fraction of total T cells that were SARS-CoV-2-associated. Using the MIRA data, each spike-specific TCR was mapped to the spike region that the TCR reacts to and placed in a CD4 or CD8 class. Log10-transformed breadth and depth values were compared by one-way ANOVA with Sidak's multiple comparisons tests. This immuneACCESS table, as held by TCRdb, lists in-frame sequences with V and J called but not all clones. Of the missing ones, under half trace to an unresolved V gene in checked studies; the others have no known cause. The V and J calls and the clone size are those of that table, but D and trimming were determined from the DNA. This sample lists around 63,000 clones; about 85% were detected once. The ten largest clones represent roughly 19% of the sample.

This sample is drawn from a study of T cell responses to AZD1222 COVID-19 vaccine (dated by TCRdb to the early 2020s). As for the study more broadly: AZD1222 recipients given second doses at about 4 weeks or at about 12 weeks were pooled, since spike-specific TCR depth and breadth were not found to differ between the two schedules. Trial participants were enrolled by age into subgroups of 18-55, 56-69 and 70-plus years, and roughly 160, 29 and 62 TCR-sequenced participants, respectively, were included in these subgroups. A total of about 250 trial participants underwent TCR sequencing, of whom approximately 200 had received two doses of AZD1222 and 26 had received two doses of the MenACWY control vaccine.

Including cysteine and phenylalanine, the CDR3 has 15 amino acids. Only CDR3 DNA is held: 45 bases, read in frame from base 1. Based on the germline V gene, the CDR1 and CDR2 sequences are MDHEN and SYDVKM. Here V drops 6 bases and J drops 5 bases, and the junction holds 12 bases not matched to any gene. The paper as a whole reports these results and caveats: After two AZD1222 doses, spike-specific TCR breadth and depth were significantly higher than at day 0 and than in MenACWY recipients. The vaccine-associated CD4 TCRs covered the entire spike protein, and the dominant responses fell in regions 160-218 and 743-854. Because no samples from the day 14 peak response were available, repertoires could be characterized only after the peak T cell response. Reportedly, close to half of the unique spike-specific TCRs recognized epitopes lying outside the regions that are mutated in the B.1.351 and B.1.1.7 variants. Conclusions about previously exposed vaccinees are limited, since just a handful of AZD1222 recipients were seropositive for SARS-CoV-2 at baseline. In the small 56-69-year group, the increase in depth fell short of significance, most likely because of low power. Participants were mostly white British and included more females than males, and it was suggested by the authors that clonal diversity may have been underestimated.

This clonotype was obtained from an adult in good health. The sample in question was peripheral blood, obtained on day 0 of AZD1222 vaccination. The rearranged chain carries TRBV28 and TRBJ2-7, with 8 bases in between that match TRBD1. The nucleotides are TGTGCCAGCAGCCCGATCCGGACAGGGCCTAACGAGCAGTACTTC. Its translation is CASSPIRTGPNEQYF.